One and the same sample provided the 29 T cell receptor beta chains below, sequenced in a study of sequential checkpoint blockade in melanoma. Treatment reported: randomized to nivolumab then ipilimumab (arm A) or the reverse (arm B). Libraries were prepared by immunoSEQ multiplex PCR; TCRdb keeps only in-frame clonotypes and omits some of them. The sample lists about 19,000 clones, around 73% seen once, with roughly 21% in the top ten. This sample comprised CD8+ T cells sorted from blood (inferred from file names), obtained from a patient given nivolumab and ipilimumab in sequence. The receptors shown here come from a human donor with melanoma.

By share of the sample, this clone is medium-sized. V is TRBV7-9 and J is TRBJ2-7, with D perhaps matching TRBD1 (5 bases). CDR3 length equals 19 residues. CDR1 SEHNR and CDR2 FQNEAQ come from the germline V gene (reference sequence). Trimming left V 8 bases short and J 0 bases short, with 29 bases between. The CDR3 DNA is TGTGCCAGCGGCGTCCTGAAGCCAGACAGACCGAAAACCTCCTACGAGCAGTACTTC. The encoded protein is CASGVLKPDRPKTSYEQYF.

J is TRBJ2-7 and V is TRBV5-1, with a tentative D call TRBD1 (6 bases). From germline, CDR1 is SGHRS and CDR2 YFSETQ. V was shortened by 1 base and J by 7 bases, with 9 bases between the two germline ends. CDR3 length equals 12 residues. CDR3 sequence reads: CASSLTGMEQYF. The CDR3 region has the DNA TGCGCCAGCAGCTTGACAGGGATGGAGCAGTACTTC.

Only a few counts were recorded for this clone. The chain links TRBV13 to TRBJ2-7; TRBD2 aligns across 12 bases. The CDR3 has 14 residues. Germline CDR1 is PRHDT and CDR2 is FYEKMQ (reference sequence). V trimming: 6 bases; J trimming: 4 bases; junction bases outside the gene matches: 4. The CDR3 loop is CASSYGTSGYEQYF. Written as DNA, the CDR3 is TGTGCCAGCAGTTACGGGACTAGCGGGTACGAGCAGTACTTC. The whole variable domain, filled in from reference TRBV13 and TRBJ2-7, reads AAGVIQSPRHLIKEKRETATLKCYPIPRHDTVYWYQQGPGQDPQFLISFYEKMQSDKGSIPDRFSAQQFSDYHSELNMSSLELGDSALYFCASSYGTSGYEQYFGPGTRLTVT.

A note on this clone: An end of the junction differs from the germline gene, which may be a read error. V usage is TRBV6-4 and J usage is TRBJ1-2; 8 bases line up with TRBD1. CDR1 MRHNA and CDR2 SNTAGT come from the germline V gene. This CDR3 is 16 amino acids long. The chain's CDR3 is CASSYSAPRGLDGYTF. The DNA of the CDR3 is TGTGCCAGCAGTTACTCCGCTCCCAGGGGGCTGGATGGCTACACCTTC.

V is TRBV19 and J is TRBJ2-3, with D unclear. The CDR3 extends over 14 amino acids. Germline CDR1 reads LNHDA; CDR2 reads SQIVND (reference sequence). V lost 2 bases and J 6 bases, leaving 12 bases between the germline ends. The CDR3 sequence is CASSILRVGDTQYF. The DNA for the CDR3 is TGTGCCAGTAGTATATTGAGAGTCGGTGATACGCAGTATTTT. Based on the CDR3 plus reference TRBV19 and TRBJ2-3, the full variable domain is DGGITQSPKYLFRKEGQNVTLSCEQNLNHDAMYWYRQDPGQGLRLIYYSQIVNDFQKGDIAEGYSVSREKKESFPLTVTSAQKNPTAFYLCASSILRVGDTQYFGPGTRLTVL.

The gene calls are TRBV30 and TRBJ1-1; D ambiguous. The CDR3 runs to 12 residues. Trimming removed 4 bases at V and 5 bases at J, with 11 bases between. Germline-derived CDR1 and CDR2 are GTSNPN and SVGIG (reference sequence). CDR3 amino acids: CAWNEWSTEAFF. The CDR3 DNA reads as TGTGCCTGGAACGAGTGGTCAACTGAAGCTTTCTTT. Full variable domain (outside the CDR3, taken from reference TRBV30 and TRBJ1-1): SQTIHQWPATLVQPVGSPLSLECTVEGTSNPNLYWYRQAAGRGLQLLFYSVGIGQISSEVPQNLSASRPQDRQFILSSKKLLLSDSGFYLCAWNEWSTEAFFGQGTRLTVV.

V usage is TRBV6-4 and J usage is TRBJ2-3; the match to TRBD2 covers 9 bases. The CDR3 runs to 16 residues. Germline trimming cut 0 bases from V and 2 bases from J; bases unmatched to any gene: 3. CDR1 and CDR2 (germline): MRHNA, SNTAGT. The CDR3 sequence: CASSDSAGGPTDTQYF. CDR3 sequence (DNA): TGTGCCAGCAGTGACTCTGCGGGGGGGCCCACAGATACGCAGTATTTT.

The genes are TRBV7-3 and TRBJ2-1; 14 nucleotides line up with TRBD2. Germline CDR1 is SGHTA and CDR2 is FQGTGA. V lost 5 bases, J lost 6 bases, and 6 bases stayed unmatched. This CDR3 is 16 amino acids long. The DNA of the CDR3 is TGTGCCAGCAGCCCGGGGACTAGCGGGAGACGCAATGAGCAGTTCTTC. This sequence encodes CASSPGTSGRRNEQFF. The variable domain in full, with the rest retrieved from reference TRBV7-3 and TRBJ2-1, is GAGVSQTPSNKVTEKGKYVELRCDPISGHTALYWYRQSLGQGPEFLIYFQGTGAADDSGLPNDRFFAVRPEGSVSTLKIQRTERGDSAVYLCASSPGTSGRRNEQFFGPGTRLTVL.

The genes are TRBV28 and TRBJ2-7; 9 bases map to TRBD2. Germline V gene lookup returns CDR1 MDHEN and CDR2 SYDVKM. V dropped 3 bases and J dropped 5; count of bases not matched to a gene: 8. The CDR3 runs to 15 residues. The CDR3 nucleotides read TGTGCCAGCAGTTTCCTAGCGGGAAACACGGACGAGCAGTACTTC. This gives the protein CASSFLAGNTDEQYF.

The V gene is TRBV7-9, the J gene TRBJ1-5; maybe TRBD1 (5 bases). CDR1 and CDR2 from the germline V gene are SEHNR and FQNEAQ (reference sequence). V dropped 5 bases and J dropped 4 bases, with 12 bases sitting between them. CDR3 length: 14 residues. The CDR3 DNA reads TGTGCCAGCAGCCCGGGGGACCTTAATCAGCCCCAGCATTTT. The encoded protein is CASSPGDLNQPQHF.

The chain combines TRBV4-1 with TRBJ2-7; TRBD2 agrees at 10 bases. Germline CDR1 and CDR2: MGHRA and YSYEKL. The CDR3 contains 15 residues. V lost 3 bases to trimming and J lost 4 bases; unmatched junction nucleotides: 6. In nucleotides, the CDR3 is TGCGCCAGCAGCCAGGAGAGCGGGAGGGTATACGAGCAGTACTTC. Residues: CASSQESGRVYEQYF.

V usage is TRBV19 and J usage is TRBJ1-6; D is uncertain. Germline lookup yields CDR1 LNHDA and CDR2 SQIVND (reference sequence). Trimming removed 1 base at V and 9 bases at J, with 7 bases between. The CDR3 is made up of 13 amino acids. The CDR3 sequence: CASSIGGGSPLHF. CDR3 nucleotides: TGTGCCAGTAGTATAGGAGGAGGTTCACCCCTCCACTTT.

A word on this clone: Other DNA sequences within the sample encode an identical CDR3. V is TRBV6-5 and J is TRBJ1-2, with TRBD1 matching 11 bases. The CDR3 has 13 amino acids. The germline gives CDR1 MNHEY, CDR2 SVGAGI. Trimming at V came to 5 bases and at J to 4 bases, leaving 0 bases not matched to a gene. CDR3 sequence reads: CASSGTGGYGYTF. In DNA, the CDR3 is TGTGCCAGCAGTGGGACAGGGGGCTATGGCTACACCTTC.

CDR3 bases: TGTGCCAGCAGTGAACCGGGTCGGTCAGCCCAAGAGACCCAGTACTTC. Translated, it gives CASSEPGRSAQETQYF. The chain uses TRBV6-1 and TRBJ2-5; D not certain. V was cut by 2 bases and J by 1 base, with 14 bases left in between. Germline-derived CDR1 and CDR2 are MNHNS and SASEGT. The CDR3 contains 16 residues.

The rearrangement uses TRBV6-5 and TRBJ2-1; tentative D call: TRBD1 (6 bases). The CDR3 is 15 amino acids. The V end was cut by 6 bases, the J end by 0 bases, with 12 bases between. Germline V gene lookup returns CDR1 MNHEY and CDR2 SVGAGI. For the CDR3, the DNA is TGTGCCAGCAGATTACAGGGATACTCCTACAATGAGCAGTTCTTC. Translating gives CASRLQGYSYNEQFF.

The CDR3: CASSPPGPQGQPQHF. CDR3 DNA sequence: TGTGCCAGCAGCCCCCCTGGCCCTCAGGGACAGCCCCAGCATTTT. The V gene is TRBV7-2, the J gene TRBJ1-5, with a possible D match to TRBD1 (5 bases). The germline V gene has CDR1 SGHTA and CDR2 FQGNSA. The CDR3 is 15 residues long. V was pared by 5 bases and J by 7 bases, with 18 bases between.

The CDR3 loop is CASSFSGVSYEQYF. The CDR3 nucleotides read TGTGCCAGCAGCTTTTCAGGGGTTTCCTACGAGCAGTACTTC. The gene calls are TRBV9 and TRBJ2-7, with a possible D match to TRBD1 (6 bases). CDR3 length: 14 amino acids. Germline V CDR1 and CDR2: SGDLS, YYNGEE. Trimming shortened V by 4 bases and J by 1 base, and 12 bases separated the two germline ends.

The chain joins TRBV15 to TRBJ2-2; 12 positions agree with TRBD1. V trimming: 1 base; J trimming: 5 bases; junction bases outside the gene matches: 2. CDR1 is LNHNV, CDR2 YYDKDF, per germline (reference sequence). The CDR3 covers 16 residues. This chain's CDR3 is CATSRVGQGATGELFF. The DNA for the CDR3 is TGTGCCACCAGCAGAGTGGGACAGGGGGCGACCGGGGAGCTGTTTTTT. The full variable domain, rest sourced from reference TRBV15 and TRBJ2-2, is DAMVIQNPRYQVTQFGKPVTLSCSQTLNHNVMYWYQQKSSQAPKLLFHYYDKDFNNEADTPDNFQSRRPNTSFCFLDIRSPGLGDTAMYLCATSRVGQGATGELFFGEGSRLTVL.

This clone was seen a single time. DNA for the CDR3: TGTGCCAGCAGTCTCGACAGGGGGCACGACGAGCAGTACTTC. Protein: CASSLDRGHDEQYF. This chain links TRBV28 with TRBJ2-7, with 10 bases aligning to TRBD1. The CDR3 runs 14 residues. The V gene's germline CDR1 is MDHEN and CDR2 SYDVKM. V lost 5 bases and J lost 5; bases outside the gene matches: 6.

J is TRBJ2-4 and V is TRBV29-1; no firm D call. CDR1 is SQVTM, CDR2 ANQGSEA, per germline. This CDR3 is built from 14 residues. V dropped 5 bases and J dropped 6 bases, with 17 bases sitting between them. CDR3 in amino acids: CSVTWAPQINIQYF. CDR3 nucleotide sequence: TGCAGCGTTACCTGGGCCCCTCAGATAAACATTCAGTACTTC.

The chain couples TRBV4-2 to TRBJ2-2; TRBD1 aligns across 8 bases. The CDR3 spans 18 residues. CDR1 LGHNA and CDR2 YNFKEQ come from the germline V gene. V dropped 0 bases and J dropped 0; count of bases not matched to a gene: 6. The CDR3 loop is CASSQDQGTGSNTGELFF. DNA for the CDR3: TGTGCCAGCAGCCAAGATCAGGGGACAGGATCGAACACCGGGGAGCTGTTTTTT.

The chain couples TRBV28 to TRBJ1-6; D uncertain. Trimming removed 6 bases from V and 13 bases from J, with 10 bases in between. Germline values: CDR1 MDHEN, CDR2 SYDVKM. This CDR3 has 11 residues. The CDR3 region has the DNA TGTGCCAGCAGGAACATCGATCCCCTCCACTTT. Protein: CASRNIDPLHF.

This chain links TRBV27 with TRBJ1-2; no definite D call. V was trimmed by 1 base and J by 2 bases, leaving 5 bases between them. This CDR3 has 13 amino acids. The germline V gene encodes CDR1 MNHEY and CDR2 SMNVEV (reference sequence). The CDR3 loop reads CASSLWRNYGYTF. The DNA for the CDR3 is TGTGCCAGCAGTTTATGGAGAAACTATGGCTACACCTTC.

This clone was picked up a small number of times. The sample contains more than one DNA sequence encoding this CDR3. The rearrangement uses TRBV10-2 and TRBJ1-5, with D unresolved. Deletions cut 0 bases from V and 6 bases from J, with 9 bases between. Per the germline V gene, CDR1 is WSHSY and CDR2 is SAAADI. The CDR3 length is 14 residues. The CDR3 DNA is TGCGCCAGCAGTGAGTCGACCGGGGTTCAGCCCCAGCATTTT. It translates to CASSESTGVQPQHF.

The J gene is TRBJ2-7, the V gene TRBV29-1, with 7 bases matching TRBD1. The CDR3 extends over 18 amino acids. The ends lost 6 bases at V and 0 bases at J; junction bases unmatched: 20. Germline V gene sequence: CDR1 SQVTM, CDR2 ANQGSEA. CDR3 protein: CSVRIAGTARLFSYEQYF. The CDR3 DNA reads as TGCAGCGTCCGAATCGCCGGGACAGCGAGATTATTCTCCTACGAGCAGTACTTC.

V and J are TRBV7-9 and TRBJ1-2; 8 bases agree with TRBD1. V lost 5 bases, J lost 5 bases, and 7 bases stayed unmatched. CDR3 length: 14 residues. The germline V gene has CDR1 SEHNR and CDR2 FQNEAQ (reference sequence). CDR3 residues: CASSAGTGGYGYTF. The CDR3 DNA is TGTGCCAGCAGCGCAGGGACAGGCGGATATGGCTACACCTTC. The full variable domain, rest sourced from reference TRBV7-9 and TRBJ1-2, is DTGVSQNPRHKITKRGQNVTFRCDPISEHNRLYWYRQTLGQGPEFLTYFQNEAQLEKSRLLSDRFSAERPKGSFSTLEIQRTEQGDSAMYLCASSAGTGGYGYTFGSGTRLTVV.

The CDR3 DNA is TGTGCCAGCAGTTTATCGGCCGTTCCTAGGTACTATGGCTACACCTTC. Protein sequence: CASSLSAVPRYYGYTF. This sequence joins TRBV27 and TRBJ1-2; D is unclear. CDR1 is MNHEY, CDR2 SMNVEV, per germline (reference sequence). Between the trimmed V and J ends, which lost 0 bases and 3 bases, there was a span of 14 bases. The CDR3 runs to 16 residues.

This clone was observed a few times. J is TRBJ2-7 and V is TRBV6-1; TRBD2 matches 7 bases. The CDR3 runs to 15 residues. CDR1 MNHNS and CDR2 SASEGT come from the germline V gene. The trim removed 5 bases at V and 0 bases at J, leaving 7 bases unmatched. This chain's CDR3 is CASSLSSGSSYEQYF. CDR3 DNA: TGTGCCAGCAGTTTGTCTAGCGGTTCCTCCTACGAGCAGTACTTC.

Concerning this clone itself: Compared with germline, one end of the junction differs, possibly owing to a read error. The V gene is TRBV4-1, the J gene TRBJ2-7; a possible D gene is TRBD1 (5 bases). The CDR3 has 13 amino acids. Germline loops: CDR1 MGHRA, CDR2 YSYEKL. The CDR3 DNA reads as TGTGCCAGCAGTTACTCGGACACCTACGAGCAGTACTTC. Protein sequence: CASSYSDTYEQYF.